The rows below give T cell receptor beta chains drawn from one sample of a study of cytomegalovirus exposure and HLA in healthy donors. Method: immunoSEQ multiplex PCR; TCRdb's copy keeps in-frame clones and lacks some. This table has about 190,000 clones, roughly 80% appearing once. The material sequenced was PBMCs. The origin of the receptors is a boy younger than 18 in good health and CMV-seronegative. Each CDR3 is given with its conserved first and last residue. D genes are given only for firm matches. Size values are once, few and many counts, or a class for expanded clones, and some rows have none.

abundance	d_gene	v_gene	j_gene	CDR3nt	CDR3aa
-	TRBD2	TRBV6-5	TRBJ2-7	TGTGCCAGCAGTCAGACTAGCGGGAGGCCCTACGAGCAGTACTTC	CASSQTSGRPYEQYF
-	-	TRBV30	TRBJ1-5	TGTGCCTGGACCGACGGACAGCAGGGCCAGCCCCAGCATTTT	CAWTDGQQGQPQHF
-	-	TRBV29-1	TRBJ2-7	TGCAGCGTTCGATCTCTAGTCTCCTACGAGCAGTACTTC	CSVRSLVSYEQYF
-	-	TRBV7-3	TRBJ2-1	TGTGCCAGCAGCTTGGGAGAAATAGTAAACAATGAGCAGTTCTTC	CASSLGEIVNNEQFF
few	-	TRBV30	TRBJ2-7	TGTGCCTGGAGTCGGGGGAACCACGAGCAGTACTTC	CAWSRGNHEQYF
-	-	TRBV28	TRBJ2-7	TGTGCCAGCTCGGGAGACAGGGACACGTACGAGCAGTACTTC	CASSGDRDTYEQYF
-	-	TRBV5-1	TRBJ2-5	TGCGCCAGCAGCCCATCGACTAGGACGGAGACCCAGTACTTC	CASSPSTRTETQYF
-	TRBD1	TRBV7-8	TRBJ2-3	TGTGCCAGCAGCTTAGGCCGGGACAGACACCCTTACATCACAGATACGCAGTATTTT	CASSLGRDRHPYITDTQYF
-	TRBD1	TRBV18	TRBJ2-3	TGTGCCAGCTCACCCTCGGGACAGAGCACAGATACGCAGTATTTT	CASSPSGQSTDTQYF
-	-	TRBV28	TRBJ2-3	TGTGCCAGCACCTTACGGTCCAGGGGCACAGATACGCAGTATTTT	CASTLRSRGTDTQYF
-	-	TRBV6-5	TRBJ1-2	TGTGCCAGCAGAGATACAGACGGGGGTGGCTACACCTTC	CASRDTDGGGYTF
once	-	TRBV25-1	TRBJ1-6	TGTGCCGGCTCCGGGACACCGATCTCTTCACCCCTCCACTTT	CAGSGTPISSPLHF
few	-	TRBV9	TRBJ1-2	TGTGCCAGCACTAAACGGGTCGAAAAAGGGAGGGATGGCTACACCTTC	CASTKRVEKGRDGYTF
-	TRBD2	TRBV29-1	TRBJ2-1	TGCAGCGTGTTCGCGGGAGGTAACTTGGGCAATGAGCAGTTCTTC	CSVFAGGNLGNEQFF
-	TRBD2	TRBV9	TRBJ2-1	TGTGCCAGCAGCGCTTCCGGGACTAGCGGCAATGAGCAGTTCTTC	CASSASGTSGNEQFF
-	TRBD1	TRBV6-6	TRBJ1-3	TGTGCCAGCATTTTGACAGGGGGAAATGGAAACACCATATATTTT	CASILTGGNGNTIYF
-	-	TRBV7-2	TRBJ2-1	TGTGCCAGCAGCTTAAGGGGGGGGTTAGAGCAGTTCTTC	CASSLRGGLEQFF
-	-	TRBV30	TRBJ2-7	TGTGCCTGGAGTGTAACCGGGGGACCCTACGAGCAGTACTTC	CAWSVTGGPYEQYF
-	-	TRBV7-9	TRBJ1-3	TGTGCCGCCGCAGGGACACCCTCTGGAAACACCATATATTTT	CAAAGTPSGNTIYF
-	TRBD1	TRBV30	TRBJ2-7	TGTGCCGGGGACAGGGGCCCCCGCGACGAGCAGTACTTC	CAGDRGPRDEQYF
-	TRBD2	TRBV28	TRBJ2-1	TGTGCCAGCAGTTATCCGGGACTAAAGAATGAGCAGTTCTTC	CASSYPGLKNEQFF
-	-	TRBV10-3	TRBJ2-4	TGTGCCATCAGTGGAACCGGGACTCTTCAGTACTTC	CAISGTGTLQYF
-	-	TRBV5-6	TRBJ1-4	TGTGCCAGCCAGGGAGGCGAAAAACTGTTTTTT	CASQGGEKLFF
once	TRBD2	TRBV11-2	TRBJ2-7	TGTGCCAGCAGCCATCGGGGTAGCGGGCATAACGTCCTCTCCTACGAGCAGTACTTC	CASSHRGSGHNVLSYEQYF
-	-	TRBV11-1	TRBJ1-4	TGTGCCAGCAGCTTCGCAAGGGGTAATGAAAAACTGTTTTTT	CASSFARGNEKLFF
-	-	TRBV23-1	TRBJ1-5	TGCGCCAGCAGCCGCGGACATCGTGTATGTCAGCCCCAGCATTTT	CASSRGHRVCQPQHF